Each of the 15 T cell receptor beta chains below was sequenced from the same sample in a study of response to subunit inactivated influenza vaccine. Each CDR3 protein gets one entry after TCRdb re-called the RT-PCR reads with MiXCR. This table holds 650,000 to 850,000 distinct CDR3 sequences, approximately 14% found once. Sequences were derived from PBMCs from blood, sampled 14 days before vaccination. The receptor set was obtained from a man aged 45-65 years who received an inactivated influenza vaccine.

The genes are TRBV7-2 and TRBJ2-7, with 7 positions matching TRBD1. Germline CDR1 and CDR2: SGHTA and FQGNSA. The CDR3 contains 12 residues. V shed 10 bases, J shed 4 bases, and the junction held 7 bases outside the gene matches. The CDR3 DNA reads TGTGCCACCGGGACAGAGTCATACGAGCAGTACTTC. Its translation is CATGTESYEQYF.

This clonotype was picked up many times. The chain couples TRBV12-3 or TRBV12-4 to TRBJ1-1; TRBD1 is a possible D gene (5 bases). This CDR3 is 13 amino acids long. Trimming removed 7 bases at V and 0 bases at J, with 9 bases between. The CDR3 DNA is TGTGCCAGCAAGGGACGGTTGAACACTGAAGCTTTCTTT. This gives the protein CASKGRLNTEAFF.

The CDR3 spells CASSLIASSGISYEQYF. The CDR3 DNA follows: TGTGCCAGCAGCTTAATTGCGTCTAGCGGGATATCCTACGAGCAGTACTTC. The rearrangement links TRBV11-2 to TRBJ2-7; TRBD2 matches 9 bases. CDR3 size: 17 residues. Per germline, CDR1 SGHAT and CDR2 FQNNGV. The ends lost 2 bases at V and 1 base at J; junction bases unmatched: 9.

This clonotype was detected a few times. The V call is TRBV7-8, the J call TRBJ2-1; D tentatively reads TRBD1 or TRBD2 (5 bases each). In germline, CDR1 is SGHVS, CDR2 FQNEAQ. CDR3 length: 14 amino acids. Trimming removed 2 bases at V and 7 bases at J, with 12 bases between. This chain's CDR3 is CASSLFRGSNEQFF. CDR3 nucleotides: TGTGCCAGCAGCTTATTTCGGGGCTCGAATGAGCAGTTCTTC.

This clonotype was observed a few times. The rearrangement links TRBV20-1 to TRBJ2-1; D gene unclear. The V end lost 4 bases, the J end lost 12 bases, and 25 bases lay between the germline ends. Germline-derived CDR1 and CDR2 are DFQATT and SNEGSKA (reference sequence). This CDR3 has 15 amino acids. CDR3 in amino acids: CSAIQSSITMISQFF. The CDR3 DNA reads TGCAGTGCTATCCAATCCAGTATTACAATGATTTCGCAGTTCTTC.

V and J are TRBV2 and TRBJ2-2; 8 bases are shared with TRBD1. CDR1 and CDR2 (germline): SNHLY, FYNNEI. V lost 7 bases to trimming and J lost 4 bases; unmatched junction nucleotides: 5. The CDR3 runs to 14 residues. CDR3: CASTPDRGTGELFF. The CDR3 region has the DNA TGTGCCAGCACCCCCGACAGGGGCACCGGGGAGCTGTTTTTT.

The V and J genes are TRBV4-3 and TRBJ2-1; TRBD2 matches 14 bases. The V gene's germline CDR1 is LGHNA and CDR2 YSLEER. J lost 8 bases, V lost 0 bases, and 9 bases had no gene match. This CDR3 region has 18 residues. CDR3 DNA: TGCGCCAGCAGCCAAGATCCCCCGGGACTAGCGGGAGTCCATGAGCAGTTCTTC. Protein sequence: CASSQDPPGLAGVHEQFF.

This clonotype was seen a few times. V is TRBV4-3 and J is TRBJ1-1; 8 bases line up with TRBD1. V was pared by 2 bases and J by 2 bases, with 4 bases of the junction left unmatched. The CDR3 consists of 15 residues. Germline V gene lookup returns CDR1 LGHNA and CDR2 YSLEER. In DNA form, the CDR3 reads TGCGCCAGCAGCCAAACCCCAGGGGGCAACACTGAAGCTTTCTTT. It yields the protein CASSQTPGGNTEAFF.

The chain couples TRBV24-1 to TRBJ2-1; the D is unclear. The CDR3 is 12 residues long. Trimming stripped 4 bases from V and 5 bases from J, with 5 bases between. Germline V gives CDR1 KGHDR, CDR2 SFDVKD. The CDR3 loop reads CATSDKNNEQFF. The DNA of the CDR3 is TGTGCCACCAGTGACAAAAACAATGAGCAGTTCTTC.

This clonotype was seen ten or more times. The rearrangement joins TRBV29-1 to TRBJ1-1, with TRBD1 as a possible D gene (6 bases). There are 16 residues in the CDR3. Germline V gives CDR1 SQVTM, CDR2 ANQGSEA. The V and J ends lost 4 bases and 2 bases respectively, with 20 bases between them. CDR3 residues: CSVAETTGQFNTEAFF. CDR3 coding DNA: TGCAGCGTTGCCGAAACGACAGGCCAGTTTAACACTGAAGCTTTCTTT.

The chain employs TRBV28 and TRBJ2-7, with D perhaps matching TRBD2 (6 bases). Looked up from germline, CDR1 is MDHEN and CDR2 is SYDVKM. The CDR3 extends over 14 amino acids. Trimming took 6 bases from V and 5 from J, leaving 17 bases between them. The CDR3 spells CASSVGLARNEQYF. In DNA, the CDR3 is TGTGCCAGCAGCGTGGGACTGGCGAGGAACGAGCAGTACTTC.

This chain joins TRBV5-1 and TRBJ2-5; D gene unclear. CDR3 length equals 12 residues. Germline V gene sequence: CDR1 SGHRS, CDR2 YFSETQ. Between the trimmed V and J ends, which lost 4 bases and 5 bases, there was a span of 9 bases. As DNA, the CDR3 is TGCGCCAGCAGCCATCAAGAGGAGACCCAGTACTTC. It translates to CASSHQEETQYF.

This clonotype was counted a few times. The chain combines TRBV4-3 with TRBJ2-3; 9 nucleotides align to TRBD2. This CDR3 has 16 amino acids. The germline CDR1 and CDR2 sequences are LGHNA and YSLEER. V was clipped by 4 bases and J by 0 bases; unmatched bases: 5. The CDR3 nucleotides read TGCGCCAGCAGCCTCTCTAGCGGGAAAAGCACAGATACGCAGTATTTT. Encoded protein: CASSLSSGKSTDTQYF.

This sequence joins TRBV11-2 and TRBJ2-5; no firm D call. The germline V gene has CDR1 SGHAT and CDR2 FQNNGV. This CDR3 is 15 amino acids long. Trimming stripped 6 bases from V and 3 bases from J, with 17 bases between. The CDR3 DNA reads TGTGCCAGCAGATCCCCTACAAGGTCTAAAGAGACCCAGTACTTC. The encoded protein is CASRSPTRSKETQYF.

This clonotype has only a few counts. This chain connects TRBV9 to TRBJ2-2; D may be TRBD1 or TRBD2 (5 bases each). The CDR3 consists of 15 residues. Germline-derived CDR1 and CDR2 are SGDLS and YYNGEE. Trimming pared 2 bases from V and 8 bases from J, leaving 16 bases between. CDR3 region: CASSVSPGGSGELFF. In DNA, the CDR3 is TGTGCCAGCAGCGTCAGCCCTGGGGGTTCTGGGGAGCTGTTTTTT.